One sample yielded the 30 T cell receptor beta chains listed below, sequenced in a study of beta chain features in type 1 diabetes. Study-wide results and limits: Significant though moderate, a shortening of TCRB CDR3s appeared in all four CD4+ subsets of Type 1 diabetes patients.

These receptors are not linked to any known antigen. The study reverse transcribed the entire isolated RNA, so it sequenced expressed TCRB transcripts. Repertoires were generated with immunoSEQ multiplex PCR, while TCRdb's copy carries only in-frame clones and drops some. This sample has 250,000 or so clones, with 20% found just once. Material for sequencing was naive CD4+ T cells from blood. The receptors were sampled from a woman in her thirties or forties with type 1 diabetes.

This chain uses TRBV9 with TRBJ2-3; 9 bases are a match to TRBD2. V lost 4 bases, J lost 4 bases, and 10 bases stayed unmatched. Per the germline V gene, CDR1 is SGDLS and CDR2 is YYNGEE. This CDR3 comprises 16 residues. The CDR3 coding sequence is TGTGCCAGCAGCTCCTTGGTTAGCGGGAGAGCAGATACGCAGTATTTT. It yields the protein CASSSLVSGRADTQYF. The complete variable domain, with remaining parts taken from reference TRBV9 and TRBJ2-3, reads DSGVTQTPKHLITATGQRVTLRCSPRSGDLSVYWYQQSLDQGLQFLIQYYNGEERAKGNILERFSAQQFPDLHSELNLSSLELGDSALYFCASSSLVSGRADTQYFGPGTRLTVL.

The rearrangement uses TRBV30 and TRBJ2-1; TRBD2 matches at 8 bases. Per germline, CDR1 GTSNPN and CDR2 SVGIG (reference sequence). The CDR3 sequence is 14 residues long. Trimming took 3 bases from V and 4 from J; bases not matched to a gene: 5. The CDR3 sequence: CAWSGASGYNEQFF. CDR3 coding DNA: TGTGCCTGGAGCGGGGCTAGCGGGTACAATGAGCAGTTCTTC.

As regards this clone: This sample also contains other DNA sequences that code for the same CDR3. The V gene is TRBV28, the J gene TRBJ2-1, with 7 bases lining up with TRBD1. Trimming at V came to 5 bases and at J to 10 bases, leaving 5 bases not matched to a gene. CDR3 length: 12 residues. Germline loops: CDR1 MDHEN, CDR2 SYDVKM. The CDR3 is CASSLRQGEQFF. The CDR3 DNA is TGTGCCAGCAGTCTCCGACAGGGCGAGCAGTTCTTC.

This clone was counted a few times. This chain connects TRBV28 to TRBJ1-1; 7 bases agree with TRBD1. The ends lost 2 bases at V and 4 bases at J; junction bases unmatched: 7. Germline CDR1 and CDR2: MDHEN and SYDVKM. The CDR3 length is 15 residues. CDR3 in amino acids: CASSLSGRGFTEAFF. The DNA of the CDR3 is TGTGCCAGCAGTTTAAGCGGCAGGGGGTTCACTGAAGCTTTCTTT.

The CDR3 DNA follows: TGTGCCAGCAGTGAGCTCAGGGTCAACAATGAGCAGTTCTTC. Protein: CASSELRVNNEQFF. This rearrangement joins TRBV2 to TRBJ2-1; possibly TRBD1 for D (5 bases). Deletions cut 3 bases from V and 5 bases from J, with 11 bases between. This CDR3 region has 14 residues. Germline loops: CDR1 SNHLY, CDR2 FYNNEI.

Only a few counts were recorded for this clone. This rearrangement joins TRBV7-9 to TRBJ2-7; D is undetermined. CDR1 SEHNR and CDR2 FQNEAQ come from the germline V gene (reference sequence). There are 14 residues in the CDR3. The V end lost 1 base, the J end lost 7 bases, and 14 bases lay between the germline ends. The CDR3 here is CASSLEAPSKEQYF. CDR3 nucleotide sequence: TGTGCCAGCAGCTTAGAAGCCCCCTCCAAGGAGCAGTACTTC.

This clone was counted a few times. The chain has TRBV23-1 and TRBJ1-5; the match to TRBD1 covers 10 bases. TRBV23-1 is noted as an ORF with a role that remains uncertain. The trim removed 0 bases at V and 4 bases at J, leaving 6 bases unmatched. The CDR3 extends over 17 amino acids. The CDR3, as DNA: TGCGCCAGCAGTCAATCCATGGACAGGGGGAAGAATCAGCCCCAGCATTTT. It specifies CASSQSMDRGKNQPQHF.

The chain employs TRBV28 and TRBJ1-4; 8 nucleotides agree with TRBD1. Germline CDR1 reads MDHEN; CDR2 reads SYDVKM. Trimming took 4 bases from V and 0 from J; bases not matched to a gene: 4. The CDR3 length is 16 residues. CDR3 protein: CASSSRGPATNEKLFF. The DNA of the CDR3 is TGTGCCAGCAGTTCCAGGGGGCCGGCAACTAATGAAAAACTGTTTTTT.

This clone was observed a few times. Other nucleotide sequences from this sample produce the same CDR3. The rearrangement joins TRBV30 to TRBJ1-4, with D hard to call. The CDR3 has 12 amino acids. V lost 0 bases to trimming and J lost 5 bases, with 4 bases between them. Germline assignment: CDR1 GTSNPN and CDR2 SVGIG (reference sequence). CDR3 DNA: TGTGCCTGGAGTGTCCAGAATGAAAAACTGTTTTTT. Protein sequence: CAWSVQNEKLFF.

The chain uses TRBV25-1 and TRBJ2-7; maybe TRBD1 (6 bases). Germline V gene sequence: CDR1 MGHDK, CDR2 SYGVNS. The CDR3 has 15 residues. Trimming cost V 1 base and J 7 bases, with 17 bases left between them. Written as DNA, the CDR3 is TGTGCCAGCAGTGAATCGGCCAGGGGAAGGGAAGAGCAGTACTTC. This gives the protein CASSESARGREEQYF.

In nucleotides, the CDR3 is TGTGCCAGCAGTCCCTTGAGGGACGAGCAGTACTTC. The encoded protein is CASSPLRDEQYF. The chain combines TRBV7-9 with TRBJ2-7, with TRBD2 as a possible D gene (5 bases). The length of the CDR3 is 12 residues. Germline V gene lookup returns CDR1 SEHNR and CDR2 FQNEAQ (reference sequence). V was shortened by 6 bases and J by 5 bases, with 11 bases between the two germline ends. The variable domain in full, completed from reference TRBV7-9 and TRBJ2-7, reads DTGVSQNPRHKITKRGQNVTFRCDPISEHNRLYWYRQTLGQGPEFLTYFQNEAQLEKSRLLSDRFSAERPKGSFSTLEIQRTEQGDSAMYLCASSPLRDEQYFGPGTRLTVT.

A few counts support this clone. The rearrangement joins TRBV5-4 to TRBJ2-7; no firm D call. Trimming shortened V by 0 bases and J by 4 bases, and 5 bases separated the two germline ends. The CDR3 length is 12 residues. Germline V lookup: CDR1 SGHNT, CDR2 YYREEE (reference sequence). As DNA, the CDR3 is TGTGCCAGCAGCTTGGATCGGTACGAGCAGTACTTC. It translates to CASSLDRYEQYF.

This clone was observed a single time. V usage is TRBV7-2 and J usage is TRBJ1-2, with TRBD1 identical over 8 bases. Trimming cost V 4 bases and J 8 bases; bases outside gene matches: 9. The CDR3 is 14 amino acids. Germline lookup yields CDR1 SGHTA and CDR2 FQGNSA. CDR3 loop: CASSSQGALRGYTF. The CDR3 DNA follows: TGTGCCAGCAGCTCCCAGGGGGCCCTCCGGGGCTACACCTTC.

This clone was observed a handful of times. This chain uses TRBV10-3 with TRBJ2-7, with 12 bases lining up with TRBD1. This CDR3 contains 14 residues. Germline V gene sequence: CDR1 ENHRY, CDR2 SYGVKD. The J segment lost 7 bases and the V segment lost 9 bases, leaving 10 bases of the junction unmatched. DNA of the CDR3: TGTGCCATTGGGAGGGGACAGGGGGCGTGGGAGCAGTACTTC. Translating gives CAIGRGQGAWEQYF.

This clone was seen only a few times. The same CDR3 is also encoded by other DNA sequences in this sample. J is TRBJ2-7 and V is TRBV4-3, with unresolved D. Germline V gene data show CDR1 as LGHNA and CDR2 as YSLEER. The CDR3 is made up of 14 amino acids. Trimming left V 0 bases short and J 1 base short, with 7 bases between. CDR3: CASSQDSGSYEQYF. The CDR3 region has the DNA TGCGCCAGCAGCCAAGATTCAGGTTCCTACGAGCAGTACTTC.

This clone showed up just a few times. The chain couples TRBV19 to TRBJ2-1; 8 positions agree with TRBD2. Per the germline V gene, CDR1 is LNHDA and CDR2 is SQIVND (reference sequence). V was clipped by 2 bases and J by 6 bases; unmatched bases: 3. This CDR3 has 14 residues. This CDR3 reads CASSITSGLNEQFF. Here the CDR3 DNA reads TGTGCCAGTAGTATAACTAGCGGACTCAATGAGCAGTTCTTC.

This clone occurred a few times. The CDR3 coding sequence is TGTGCCAGCAGCTCAGGGGAGACTGAAGCTTTCTTT. This sequence encodes CASSSGETEAFF. The J gene is TRBJ1-1, the V gene TRBV7-2; maybe TRBD1 (6 bases). Deletions cut 4 bases from V and 5 bases from J, with 8 bases between. CDR1 and CDR2 from the germline V gene are SGHTA and FQGNSA. The CDR3 is 12 amino acids.

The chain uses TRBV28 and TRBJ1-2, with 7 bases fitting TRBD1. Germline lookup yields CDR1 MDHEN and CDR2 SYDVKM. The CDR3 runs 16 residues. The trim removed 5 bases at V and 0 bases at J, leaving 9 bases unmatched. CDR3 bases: TGTGCCAGCAGTCCCCCTGGGACAGCAGCTAACTATGGCTACACCTTC. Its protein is CASSPPGTAANYGYTF.

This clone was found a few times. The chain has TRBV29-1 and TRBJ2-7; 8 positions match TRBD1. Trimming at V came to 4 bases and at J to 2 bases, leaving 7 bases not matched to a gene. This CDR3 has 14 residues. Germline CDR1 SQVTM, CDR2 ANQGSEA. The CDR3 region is CSVGTGLFPYEQYF. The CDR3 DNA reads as TGCAGCGTTGGGACAGGGCTCTTTCCCTACGAGCAGTACTTC.

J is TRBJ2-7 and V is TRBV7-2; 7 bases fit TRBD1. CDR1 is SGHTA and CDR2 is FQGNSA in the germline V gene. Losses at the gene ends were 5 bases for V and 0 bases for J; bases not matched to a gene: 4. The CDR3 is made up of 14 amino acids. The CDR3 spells CASSLGTVSYEQYF. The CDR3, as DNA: TGTGCCAGCAGCCTAGGGACAGTCTCCTACGAGCAGTACTTC.

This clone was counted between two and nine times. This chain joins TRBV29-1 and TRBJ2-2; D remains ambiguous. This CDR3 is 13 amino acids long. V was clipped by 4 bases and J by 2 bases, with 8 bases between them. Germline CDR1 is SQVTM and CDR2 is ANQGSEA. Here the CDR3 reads CSVVQINTGELFF. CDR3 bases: TGCAGCGTTGTACAGATAAACACCGGGGAGCTGTTTTTT.

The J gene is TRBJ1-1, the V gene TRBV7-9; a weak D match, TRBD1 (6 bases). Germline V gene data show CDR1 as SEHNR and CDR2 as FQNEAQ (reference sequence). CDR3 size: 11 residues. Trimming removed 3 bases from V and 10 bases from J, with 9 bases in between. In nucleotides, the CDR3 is TGTGCCAGCAGCTTGCAGGGGCGAGCTTTCTTT. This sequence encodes CASSLQGRAFF. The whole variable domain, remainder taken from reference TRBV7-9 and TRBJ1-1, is DTGVSQNPRHKITKRGQNVTFRCDPISEHNRLYWYRQTLGQGPEFLTYFQNEAQLEKSRLLSDRFSAERPKGSFSTLEIQRTEQGDSAMYLCASSLQGRAFFGQGTRLTVV.

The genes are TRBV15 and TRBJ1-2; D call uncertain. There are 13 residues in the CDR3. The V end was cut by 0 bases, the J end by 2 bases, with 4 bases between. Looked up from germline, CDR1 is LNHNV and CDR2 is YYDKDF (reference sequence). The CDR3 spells CATSREANYGYTF. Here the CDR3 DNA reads TGTGCCACCAGCAGAGAAGCCAACTATGGCTACACCTTC.

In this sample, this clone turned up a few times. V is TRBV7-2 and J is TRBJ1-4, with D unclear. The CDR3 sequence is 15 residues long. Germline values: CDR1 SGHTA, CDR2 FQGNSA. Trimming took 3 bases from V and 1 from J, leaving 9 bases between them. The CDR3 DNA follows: TGTGCCAGCAGCTTTTATCCCGTAACTAATGAAAAACTGTTTTTT. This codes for CASSFYPVTNEKLFF.

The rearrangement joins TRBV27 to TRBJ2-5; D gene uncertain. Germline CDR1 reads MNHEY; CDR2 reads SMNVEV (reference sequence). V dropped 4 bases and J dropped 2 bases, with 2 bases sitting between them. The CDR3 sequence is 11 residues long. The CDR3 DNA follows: TGTGCCAGCAGTTCACAAGAGACCCAGTACTTC. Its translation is CASSSQETQYF.

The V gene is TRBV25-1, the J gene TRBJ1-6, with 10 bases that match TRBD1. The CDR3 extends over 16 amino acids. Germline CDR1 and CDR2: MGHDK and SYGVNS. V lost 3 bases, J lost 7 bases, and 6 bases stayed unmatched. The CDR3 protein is CASSEPSGQGNSPLHF. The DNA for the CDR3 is TGTGCCAGCAGTGAGCCCTCGGGACAGGGGAATTCACCCCTCCACTTT.

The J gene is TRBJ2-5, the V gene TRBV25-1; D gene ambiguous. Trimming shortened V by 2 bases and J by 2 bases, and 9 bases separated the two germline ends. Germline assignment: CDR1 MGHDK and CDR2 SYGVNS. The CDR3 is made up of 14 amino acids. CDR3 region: CASSEPQTQETQYF. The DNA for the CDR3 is TGTGCCAGCAGTGAACCTCAGACTCAAGAGACCCAGTACTTC.

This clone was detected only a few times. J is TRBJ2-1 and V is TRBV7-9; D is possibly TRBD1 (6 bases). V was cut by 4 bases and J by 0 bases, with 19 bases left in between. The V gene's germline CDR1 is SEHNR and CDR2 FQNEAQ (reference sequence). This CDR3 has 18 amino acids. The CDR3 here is CASSSSPFRGSSYNEQFF. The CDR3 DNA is TGTGCCAGCAGCTCATCTCCCTTCAGGGGCAGCTCCTACAATGAGCAGTTCTTC. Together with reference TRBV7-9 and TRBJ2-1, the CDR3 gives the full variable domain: DTGVSQNPRHKITKRGQNVTFRCDPISEHNRLYWYRQTLGQGPEFLTYFQNEAQLEKSRLLSDRFSAERPKGSFSTLEIQRTEQGDSAMYLCASSSSPFRGSSYNEQFFGPGTRLTVL.

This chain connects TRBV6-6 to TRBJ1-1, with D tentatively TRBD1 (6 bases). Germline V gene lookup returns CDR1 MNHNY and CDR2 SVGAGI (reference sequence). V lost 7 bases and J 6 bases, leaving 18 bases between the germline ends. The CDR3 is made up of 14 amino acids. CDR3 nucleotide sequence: TGTGCCAGCATACCCACAGGGATTGGGGCTGAAGCTTTCTTT. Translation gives CASIPTGIGAEAFF.

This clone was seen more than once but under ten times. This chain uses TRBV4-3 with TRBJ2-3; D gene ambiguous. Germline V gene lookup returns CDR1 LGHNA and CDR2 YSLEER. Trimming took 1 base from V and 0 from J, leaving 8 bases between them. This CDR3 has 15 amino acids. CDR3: CASSQGSTSTDTQYF. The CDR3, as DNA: TGCGCCAGCAGCCAAGGGTCGACAAGCACAGATACGCAGTATTTT.